Sequencing of this T cell receptor beta chain was carried out in a study of blood T cell repertoires in COVID-19. Study-wide context: COVID-19 samples, acute and convalescent, were from the United States, Italy and Spain.

In the study's own analysis: Researchers report that nucleated cell counts were estimated from reference gene primer amplification. The protocol was immunoSEQ multiplex PCR, while the TCRdb copy is restricted to in-frame clones and leaves out a portion. That table furnishes V, J and clone size, whereas the DNA furnished D and trimming. Of around 400,000 clones listed, about 90% are singletons. Per the germline V gene, CDR1 is LNHNV and CDR2 is YYDKDF (reference sequence). The CDR3 extends over 14 amino acids. Between the trimmed V and J ends, which lost 1 base and 4 bases, there was a span of 8 bases.

V gene TRBV15 combines with J gene TRBJ2-1, with D tentatively TRBD1 (6 bases). The sample comprised peripheral blood. The receptor was derived from a woman aged 60-70 years with COVID-19, enrolled during active disease. This chain's CDR3 is CATSRAQGYNEQFF. The CDR3, as DNA: TGTGCCACCAGCAGAGCACAGGGATACAATGAGCAGTTCTTC. Based on the CDR3 plus reference TRBV15 and TRBJ2-1, the full variable domain is DAMVIQNPRYQVTQFGKPVTLSCSQTLNHNVMYWYQQKSSQAPKLLFHYYDKDFNNEADTPDNFQSRRPNTSFCFLDIRSPGLGDTAMYLCATSRAQGYNEQFFGPGTRLTVL.